The clone carrying this T cell receptor beta chain showed up many times. This sample was taken from a study of T-cell memory formation after mild COVID-19. MiXCR was run by TCRdb on the 5' RACE reads, yielding one entry per CDR3 protein. Here the sample spans around 320,000 distinct CDR3 sequences, more than 13% being singletons. Material: PBMCs or a T cell subset sorted from them (not recorded which). This receptor was identified in a man younger than 35 who had mild COVID-19 (a few samples of this study predate the infection). Cell type and time point are not known.

CDR3 DNA sequence: TGCGCCAGCAGCTCCACAGGGGGGTACTATGGCTACACCTTC. Residues: CASSSTGGYYGYTF. V and J are TRBV5-1 and TRBJ1-2; 8 bases map to TRBD1. CDR3 length: 14 residues. The trim removed 3 bases at V and 3 bases at J, leaving 4 bases unmatched. Germline V gene data show CDR1 as SGHRS and CDR2 as YFSETQ.